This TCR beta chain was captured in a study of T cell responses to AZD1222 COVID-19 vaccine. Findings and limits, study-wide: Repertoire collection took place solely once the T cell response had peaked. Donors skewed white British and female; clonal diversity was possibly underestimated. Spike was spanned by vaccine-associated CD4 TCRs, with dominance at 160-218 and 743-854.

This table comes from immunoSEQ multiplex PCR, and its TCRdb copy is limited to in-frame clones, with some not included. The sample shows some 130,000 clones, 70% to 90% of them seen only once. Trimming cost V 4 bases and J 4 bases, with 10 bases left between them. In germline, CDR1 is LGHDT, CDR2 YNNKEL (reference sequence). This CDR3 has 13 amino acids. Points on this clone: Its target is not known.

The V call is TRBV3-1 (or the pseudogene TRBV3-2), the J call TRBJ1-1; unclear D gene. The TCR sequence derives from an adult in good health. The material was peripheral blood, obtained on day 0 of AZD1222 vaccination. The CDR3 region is CASSPRRATEAFF. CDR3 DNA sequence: TGTGCCAGCAGCCCCCGAAGGGCCACTGAAGCTTTCTTT.